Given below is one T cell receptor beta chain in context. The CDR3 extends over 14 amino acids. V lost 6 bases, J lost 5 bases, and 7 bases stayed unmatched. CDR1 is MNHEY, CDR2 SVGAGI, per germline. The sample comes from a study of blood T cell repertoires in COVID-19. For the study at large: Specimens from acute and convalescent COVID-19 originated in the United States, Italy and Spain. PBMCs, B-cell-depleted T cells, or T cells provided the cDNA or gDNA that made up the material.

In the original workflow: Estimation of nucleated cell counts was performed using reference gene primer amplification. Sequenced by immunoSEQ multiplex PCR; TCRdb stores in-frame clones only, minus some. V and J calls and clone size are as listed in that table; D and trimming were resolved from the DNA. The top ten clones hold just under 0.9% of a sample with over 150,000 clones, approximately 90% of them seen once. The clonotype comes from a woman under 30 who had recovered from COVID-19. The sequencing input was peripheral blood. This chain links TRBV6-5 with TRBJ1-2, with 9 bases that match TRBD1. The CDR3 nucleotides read TGTGCCAGCAGCTCCTCGACAGGGGGTTATGGCTACACCTTC. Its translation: CASSSSTGGYGYTF.